A selection of T cell receptor beta chains follows, all from one sample in a study of T cell responses to AZD1222 COVID-19 vaccine. Some clones are missing from TCRdb's copy, which holds only in-frame ones; the method was immunoSEQ multiplex PCR. The sample records some 170,000 clones, more than 80% being singletons. This material consisted of peripheral blood, taken on day 0 of AZD1222 vaccination. These receptors came from an adult in good health. Each CDR3 is given with its conserved first and last residue.

V gene	J gene	CDR3 length	CDR3 protein
TRBV12-1	TRBJ1-1	12	CASSFENTEAFF
TRBV5-6	TRBJ2-7	13	CASSGARGYEQYF
TRBV15	TRBJ2-3	14	CATSIGGSTDTQYF
TRBV4-1	TRBJ1-5	15	CASSPGVTGNQPQHF
TRBV19	TRBJ2-4	14	CASSISLAKNIQYF
TRBV6-1	TRBJ2-3	17	CASSEVGGTVSTDTQYF
TRBV14	TRBJ2-1	16	CASSHLVGQGDYEQFF
TRBV5-1	TRBJ2-6	16	CASSYGTSSGANVLTF
TRBV5-8	TRBJ2-3	16	CASSFGLAGITDTQYF
TRBV5-1	TRBJ2-1	14	CASSGGQFDSEQFF
TRBV30	TRBJ1-2	14	CAWTGDLYDYGYTF
TRBV5-5	TRBJ2-3	14	CASSSGVAGGTQYF
TRBV27	TRBJ1-2	14	CASGPGGGAEDYTF
TRBV27	TRBJ1-5	16	CASSPRTGDSNQPQHF
TRBV12-3/TRBV12-4	TRBJ1-1	13	CASTPGGNTEAFF
TRBV5-1	TRBJ1-2	15	CASSLSMTGGNGYTF
TRBV19	TRBJ1-2	12	CASSINPGGYTF
TRBV20-1	TRBJ2-2	15	CSASSLAGGNGELFF
TRBV7-9	TRBJ1-1	12	CASSPGGIEAFF
TRBV5-4	TRBJ2-3	15	CASSLGPAGADTQYF
TRBV28	TRBJ2-2	12	CAGGGGIGELFF
TRBV20-1	TRBJ1-4	14	CSASKDRVKEKLFF
TRBV6-5	TRBJ1-6	13	CASSSDRDSPLHF
TRBV5-1	TRBJ1-2	13	CASSLYSNYGYTF
TRBV2	TRBJ1-1	13	CASNDRGSTEAFF
TRBV18	TRBJ1-2	16	CASSPRSAGSEDGYTF
TRBV12-3/TRBV12-4	TRBJ1-3	13	CASSRNREVTIYF
TRBV27	TRBJ1-1	16	CASSLSTVIVNTEAFF
TRBV4-1	TRBJ1-4	15	CASSHKKSRDEKLFF
TRBV27	TRBJ1-2	12	CASSSGHYGYTF
TRBV5-1	TRBJ1-1	14	CASSLIQGVTEAFF
TRBV27	TRBJ1-2	15	CASSFAGGMGYGYTF
TRBV9	TRBJ2-1	17	CASSAMGGTSLHSEQFF
TRBV28	TRBJ1-4	13	CASSSPPNEKLFF
TRBV28	TRBJ1-1	16	CASSSIFGQGAPEAFF
TRBV24-1	TRBJ1-5	14	CATSPDGRNQPQHF
TRBV6-4	TRBJ2-7	13	CASSEETGREQYF
TRBV2	TRBJ2-1	13	CASSTTSPNEQFF
TRBV4-2	TRBJ2-5	18	CASSQSVSLANAQETQYF
TRBV9	TRBJ1-6	14	CASSVGGEGSPLHF
TRBV6-1	TRBJ2-7	18	CASSESGTSGLISYEQYF
TRBV18	TRBJ1-3	13	CASSPRGGNTIYF
TRBV4-1	TRBJ2-3	15	CASSQGPGLADTQYF
TRBV6-5	TRBJ1-1	14	CASKEEVQNTEAFF
TRBV10-1	TRBJ2-3	15	CASSDPAGLGDTQYF
TRBV11-3	TRBJ2-7	12	CASSLEGGEQYF
TRBV19	TRBJ2-2	14	CASSMGLQLEELFF
TRBV6-5	TRBJ1-2	15	CASSPEGRVVYGYTF
TRBV7-2	TRBJ1-5	15	CASEAGGHSNQPQHF
TRBV11-2	TRBJ2-1	14	CASRAGLAYNEQFF
TRBV11-2	TRBJ2-7	13	CASSPGGYYEQYF